Presented here are 19 T cell receptor delta chains from one specimen sequenced in a study of gamma-delta T cells after stem cell transplantation. TCRdb processed the RT-PCR reads again with the CATT caller. Among approximately 2,000 delta-chain clones listed, 11% to 15% were seen once. Specimen: gamma-delta T cells. All receptors come from a human donor. It is not recorded whose cells these are; they may come from a transplant donor.

On this clone itself: The protein that TCRdb holds for this DNA derives from a much larger clone and differs from the translated DNA at residue 10, which likely indicates a read error; the protein shown here is translated from the DNA. The chain has TRDV2 and TRDJ1, with 9 bases identical to TRDD3. This CDR3 is 16 amino acids long. Per germline, CDR1 GEAIGNYY and CDR2 EKD. J gave up 4 bases and V 1 base, and 9 bases lay outside the gene matches. Here the CDR3 DNA reads TGTGCCTGTGACACGCTGGGGGATCCCATGATCGATAAACTCATCTTT. This translates into CACDTLGDPMIDKLIF.

This clone was counted a few times. The V call is TRDV2, the J call TRDJ1; 13 bases align to TRDD3. Germline CDR1 and CDR2: GEAIGNYY and EKD. V gave up 0 bases and J gave up 1 base; unmatched junction bases: 7. This CDR3 is built from 18 residues. The CDR3 nucleotides are TGTGCCTGTGACACCGTACTGGGGGATACGAGGAGCACCGATAAACTCATCTTT. Its protein product is CACDTVLGDTRSTDKLIF.

This chain uses TRDV2 with TRDJ1, with 12 bases identical to TRDD3. TCRdb lists no J gene, so it was determined here by aligning the DNA to germline. With V trimmed by 7 bases and J by 3 bases, 8 bases remained unmatched. Germline assignment: CDR1 GEAIGNYY and CDR2 EKD. The CDR3 is made up of 15 amino acids. In nucleotides, the CDR3 is TGTGCCTGCGATGTACTGGGGGATACTCCCGATAAACTCATCTTT. Protein: CACDVLGDTPDKLIF.

As regards this clone: A far larger clone is off by one base, so a read error is likely. The chain is built from TRDV2 and TRDJ2; 12 bases line up with TRDD3. The V and J ends lost 3 bases and 7 bases, in that order; junction bases with no gene match: 20. CDR1 and CDR2 from the germline V gene are GEAIGNYY and EKD. CDR3 length: 20 residues. The CDR3, as DNA: TGTGCCTGTGACCCCGTAAGTCTCGTACTGGGGGATACCAATAAAGCACAACTCTTCTTT. Its protein is CACDPVSLVLGDTNKAQLFF.

This clone is categorized as medium-sized. Other DNA sequences in the sample encode the same CDR3. J is TRDJ1 and V is TRDV2, with TRDD3 identical over 9 bases. The CDR3 length is 15 residues. V lost 2 bases and J lost 2; bases outside the gene matches: 5. Germline V CDR1 and CDR2: GEAIGNYY, EKD. The CDR3: CACDKLGDLTDKLIF. CDR3 coding DNA: TGTGCCTGTGACAAACTGGGGGACCTGACCGATAAACTCATCTTT.

This clone was observed a few times. CDR3 in amino acids: CACDTVGIRYTDKLIF. As DNA, the CDR3 is TGTGCCTGTGACACCGTAGGGATAAGGTACACCGATAAACTCATCTTT. The chain is built from TRDV2 and TRDJ1; TRDD3 might be the D (6 bases). The germline V gene has CDR1 GEAIGNYY and CDR2 EKD. The CDR3 is 16 amino acids. V was shortened by 0 bases and J by 0 bases, with 13 bases between the two germline ends.

About this clone itself: A read error is likely here: a far larger clone is one base away. The rearrangement uses TRDV2 and TRDJ1, with 7 bases identical to TRDD3. The J gene, not given by TCRdb, was assigned here from a germline match of the nucleotide sequence. The CDR3 length is 16 residues. CDR1 is GEAIGNYY, CDR2 EKD, per germline. V trimming: 3 bases; J trimming: 2 bases; junction bases outside the gene matches: 11. The CDR3 DNA sequence: TGTGCCTGTGACCCAGGACTGGGGAAGCCGACCGATAAACTCATCTTT. Protein sequence: CACDPGLGKPTDKLIF.

This clone is termed medium-sized (0.01 to 0.1%). V gene TRDV2 combines with J gene TRDJ3, with 12 positions matching TRDD3. The V gene's germline CDR1 is GEAIGNYY and CDR2 EKD. V dropped 1 base and J dropped 3; count of bases not matched to a gene: 12. The CDR3 totals 21 residues. As DNA, the CDR3 is TGTGCCTGTGACACGACTGGGGGATACCAACAGATGGTCTGGGACACCCGACAGATGTTTTTC. This codes for CACDTTGGYQQMVWDTRQMFF.

Comments on this clone: At one boundary the junction diverges from the germline segment, which might be a read error. V and J are TRDV2 and TRDJ3; D might be TRDD3 (5 bases). The germline CDR1 and CDR2 sequences are GEAIGNYY and EKD. The CDR3 runs to 18 residues. CDR3 nucleotide sequence: TGTGCCTGTGACACCGTGGCGCCCAGCTCCTGGGACACCCGACAGGTGTTTTTC. Residues: CACDTVAPSSWDTRQVFF.

The rearrangement joins TRDV2 to TRDJ1; D is unresolved. Germline CDR1 is GEAIGNYY and CDR2 is EKD. Trimming left V 0 bases short and J 0 bases short, with 7 bases between. The CDR3 contains 14 residues. The CDR3 coding sequence is TGTGCCTGTGACACCATCGGCTACACCGATAAACTCATCTTT. Encoded protein: CACDTIGYTDKLIF.

This clone was seen only once. The chain recombines TRDV2 with TRDJ1; 11 bases agree with TRDD3. The J gene is not listed in TCRdb, so it was assigned here from a DNA match to germline. CDR1 is GEAIGNYY and CDR2 is EKD in the germline V gene. This CDR3 is 18 amino acids long. Losses at the gene ends were 3 bases for V and 2 bases for J; bases not matched to a gene: 13. CDR3 sequence: CACDRLAQLGDMTDKLIF. The CDR3 DNA sequence: TGTGCCTGTGACCGACTAGCCCAACTGGGGGATATGACCGATAAACTCATCTTT.

This clone turned up a few times. This chain uses TRDV2 with TRDJ1; 13 bases map to TRDD3. CDR3 size: 21 residues. Germline CDR1 reads GEAIGNYY; CDR2 reads EKD. V lost 1 base to trimming and J lost 2 bases; unmatched junction nucleotides: 18. The CDR3 reads CACDTLPQLGDTGEGTDKLIF. The CDR3 DNA sequence: TGTGCCTGTGACACTCTCCCCCAACTGGGGGATACGGGAGAAGGAACCGATAAACTCATCTTT.

V and J are TRDV2 and TRDJ3; D remains ambiguous. The CDR3 contains 18 residues. Per the germline V gene, CDR1 is GEAIGNYY and CDR2 is EKD. V lost 0 bases, J lost 0 bases, and 11 bases lay in between. DNA of the CDR3: TGTGCCTGTGACACCATAGGGGCCCTCTCCTGGGACACCCGACAGATGTTTTTC. It translates to CACDTIGALSWDTRQMFF.

This clone was seen a handful of times. A junction end diverges from the germline sequence, so it may reflect a read error. This rearrangement joins TRDV2 to TRDJ3, with TRDD3 matching over 11 bases. In germline, CDR1 is GEAIGNYY, CDR2 EKD. This CDR3 is built from 20 residues. CDR3 residues: CACDTEFAGGYSWDTRQKFF. CDR3 bases: TGTGCCTGTGACACCGAGTTTGCTGGGGGATACTCCTGGGACACCCGACAGAAGTTTTTC.

This clone occurred a few times. The chain uses TRDV2 and TRDJ1; TRDD3 aligns across 8 bases. The CDR3 runs to 16 residues. Trimming at V came to 0 bases and at J to 3 bases, leaving 8 bases not matched to a gene. Germline V gives CDR1 GEAIGNYY, CDR2 EKD. The DNA of the CDR3 is TGTGCCTGTGACACCCTGGGGGAACCGGCCTCCGATAAACTCATCTTT. The encoded protein is CACDTLGEPASDKLIF.

The table lists this clone with a few counts. Given a much more abundant clone one base away, this may be a read error. The chain employs TRDV2 and TRDJ1, with TRDD3 matching over 7 bases. With 1 base clipped from V and 0 bases from J, the junction kept 13 bases outside the gene matches. The CDR3 spans 18 residues. Looked up from germline, CDR1 is GEAIGNYY and CDR2 is EKD. The CDR3 coding sequence is TGTGCCTGTGACACTTTGCACCTGGGGGGAAAGTACACCGATAAACTCATCTTT. It codes for CACDTLHLGGKYTDKLIF.

This clone is categorized as medium-sized (0.01 to 0.1%). A far larger clone is off by one base, so a read error is likely. The chain links TRDV2 to TRDJ1, with a possible D match to TRDD3 (6 bases). Here the J gene came from matching the DNA to germline, since TCRdb omits it. CDR3 length: 16 amino acids. CDR1 is GEAIGNYY and CDR2 is EKD in the germline V gene. V gave up 3 bases and J gave up 2 bases, with 18 bases separating them. CDR3 amino acids: CACDPVRGKPTDKLIF. CDR3 in DNA: TGTGCCTGTGACCCAGTACGGGGGAAGCCGACCGATAAACTCATCTTT.

The chain carries TRDV2 and TRDJ3, with D perhaps matching TRDD3 (6 bases). TCRdb carries no J gene annotation; the J gene was assigned here by matching the DNA with germline. The germline gives CDR1 GEAIGNYY, CDR2 EKD. The CDR3 spans 16 residues. V shed 6 bases and J shed 5 bases, with 16 bases lying between them. The DNA for the CDR3 is TGTGCCTGTTTTGAGGCGGGGGACCGGGACACCCGACAGATGTTTTTC. Amino acids: CACFEAGDRDTRQMFF.

The CDR3 reads CACDRLTTGGYAEGLIF. The CDR3 DNA follows: TGTGCCTGTGACCGATTAACTACTGGGGGATACGCAGAGGGACTCATCTTT. The chain links TRDV2 to TRDJ1; 13 bases map to TRDD3. The J gene was not available in TCRdb and was assigned here by matching the DNA to germline segments. Germline values: CDR1 GEAIGNYY, CDR2 EKD. V gave up 3 bases and J gave up 10 bases; unmatched junction bases: 16. The CDR3 extends over 17 amino acids.